The next 29 T cell receptor beta chains were all read from a single sample in a study of PD-1 blockade in classical Hodgkin lymphoma. Time point meaning: cycle 4 day 1 (C4D1), after 6 weeks of nivolumab. With no exception, relapse followed autologous stem cell transplantation in all patients, and brentuximab vedotin exposure varied. Profiling relied on immunoSEQ multiplex PCR, and the TCRdb table lists in-frame clones only, not all of them. The sample yields some 90,000 clones, more than 80% seen once. The sequenced sample was peripheral blood mononuclear cells (PBMCs), obtained before the fourth cycle of nivolumab. These receptor sequences come from a human donor with classical Hodgkin lymphoma.

Written as DNA, the CDR3 is TGTGCCAGCAGCGCCTCGAGGTGGGCAGGTCAAGAGACCCAGTACTTC. Protein product: CASSASRWAGQETQYF. The rearrangement links TRBV9 to TRBJ2-5; D is uncertain. CDR1 and CDR2 from the germline V gene are SGDLS and YYNGEE. V gave up 3 bases and J gave up 2 bases, with 17 bases separating them. This CDR3 comprises 16 residues.

The V and J genes are TRBV7-9 and TRBJ2-1, with TRBD1 identical over 9 bases. The CDR3 covers 15 residues. V lost 6 bases to trimming and J lost 1 base; unmatched junction nucleotides: 4. CDR1 and CDR2 (germline): SEHNR, FQNEAQ (reference sequence). CDR3 nucleotides: TGTGCCAGCAGTCCGGGACAGGGTTCCTACAATGAGCAGTTCTTC. Translation gives CASSPGQGSYNEQFF.

This clone appeared a few times. The rearrangement uses TRBV5-1 and TRBJ2-2, with a possible D match to TRBD1 (6 bases). V lost 4 bases to trimming and J lost 4 bases, with 14 bases between them. The CDR3 contains 15 residues. Germline V gene sequence: CDR1 SGHRS, CDR2 YFSETQ. CDR3 sequence reads: CASSRTAQLTGELFF. The CDR3, as DNA: TGCGCCAGCAGCCGGACAGCCCAACTCACCGGGGAGCTGTTTTTT.

This clone has a handful of counts. This rearrangement joins TRBV28 to TRBJ1-1, with D possibly matching TRBD1 (5 bases). Per the germline V gene, CDR1 is MDHEN and CDR2 is SYDVKM. Between the trimmed V and J ends, which lost 10 bases and 3 bases, there was a span of 15 bases. The CDR3 is 13 residues long. CDR3 sequence (DNA): TGTGCCACCTTATTAGGGGTGTACACTGAAGCTTTCTTT. This translates into CATLLGVYTEAFF.

The V gene is TRBV10-3, the J gene TRBJ1-2; TRBD1 is a possible D gene (5 bases). Trimming stripped 0 bases from V and 0 bases from J, with 8 bases between. Germline assignment: CDR1 ENHRY and CDR2 SYGVKD. CDR3 length equals 15 residues. This chain's CDR3 is CAISESLTANYGYTF. CDR3 bases: TGTGCCATCAGTGAGTCGTTGACAGCTAACTATGGCTACACCTTC.

The gene calls are TRBV27 and TRBJ1-3; unclear D gene. Germline V CDR1 and CDR2: MNHEY, SMNVEV (reference sequence). This CDR3 spans 13 amino acids. With 5 bases removed from V and 5 bases from J, the gap between germline ends came to 10 bases. CDR3 sequence reads: CASSPLTRNTIYF. The CDR3 DNA is TGTGCCAGCAGTCCTCTGACCCGAAACACCATATATTTT.

The rearrangement links TRBV6-5 to TRBJ2-1; 7 nucleotides align to TRBD1. The CDR3 contains 14 residues. Trimming at V came to 6 bases and at J to 0 bases, leaving 2 bases not matched to a gene. Germline V CDR1 and CDR2: MNHEY, SVGAGI. Here the CDR3 DNA reads TGTGCCAGCAGAAGACAGGGCTCCTACAATGAGCAGTTCTTC. Its translation is CASRRQGSYNEQFF.

The chain uses TRBV5-1 and TRBJ2-3; the D gene is possibly TRBD1 (5 bases). V lost 0 bases, J lost 5 bases, and 10 bases lay in between. The germline CDR1 and CDR2 sequences are SGHRS and YFSETQ. This CDR3 has 14 residues. CDR3 nucleotide sequence: TGCGCCAGCAGCTTGGCCTTGGGGCAAGATACGCAGTATTTT. This sequence encodes CASSLALGQDTQYF.

The V gene is TRBV4-1, the J gene TRBJ2-3; 7 bases match TRBD2. CDR1 and CDR2 (germline): MGHRA, YSYEKL. V lost 0 bases and J lost 4; bases outside the gene matches: 10. There are 17 residues in the CDR3. The CDR3 sequence is CASSQEAPGGGADTQYF. In nucleotides, the CDR3 is TGCGCCAGCAGCCAAGAGGCCCCGGGGGGAGGGGCAGATACGCAGTATTTT.

This chain joins TRBV30 and TRBJ2-7, with D tentatively TRBD1 (6 bases). The V end was cut by 3 bases, the J end by 2 bases, with 11 bases between. The germline CDR1 and CDR2 sequences are GTSNPN and SVGIG (reference sequence). The CDR3 extends over 13 amino acids. DNA for the CDR3: TGTGCCTGGAGAGCGACAGGTACCTACGAGCAGTACTTC. Translated: CAWRATGTYEQYF.

In its sample, this clone was seen once. The chain recombines TRBV6-5 with TRBJ1-4; D possibly corresponds to TRBD1 (5 bases). This CDR3 has 15 residues. Germline V CDR1 and CDR2: MNHEY, SVGAGI. Trimming took off 4 bases at V and 14 bases at J, with 23 bases between the two ends. The CDR3 nucleotides read TGTGCCAGCAGTTCGCCGGGACGTCTTAGGGGAAACCTGTTTTTT. This translates into CASSSPGRLRGNLFF.

The chain combines TRBV6-5 with TRBJ2-3; D possibly corresponds to TRBD1 (6 bases). V was trimmed by 7 bases and J by 7 bases, leaving 12 bases between them. From germline, CDR1 is MNHEY and CDR2 SVGAGI. There are 12 residues in the CDR3. The CDR3 nucleotides are TGTGCCAGCAAGCGGACAGATTATACGCAGTATTTT. Its protein product is CASKRTDYTQYF.

This clone appeared a few times. V is TRBV19 and J is TRBJ1-5; D not certain. The CDR3 is 13 residues long. From germline, CDR1 is LNHDA and CDR2 SQIVND (reference sequence). The V end lost 5 bases, the J end lost 5 bases, and 10 bases lay between the germline ends. For the CDR3, the DNA is TGTGCCAGTAGTGAGAGGATAGATCAGCCCCAGCATTTT. Amino acid sequence: CASSERIDQPQHF.

The rearrangement uses TRBV6-1 and TRBJ2-7; possibly TRBD1 for D (6 bases). V was shortened by 4 bases and J by 3 bases, with 13 bases between the two germline ends. There are 14 residues in the CDR3. From germline, CDR1 is MNHNS and CDR2 SASEGT. The DNA for the CDR3 is TGTGCCAGCAGTGCGGCAGGGGTTAACTACGAGCAGTACTTC. This translates into CASSAAGVNYEQYF.

This sequence joins TRBV6-5 and TRBJ1-1; 9 bases are shared with TRBD1. The length of the CDR3 is 13 residues. Germline CDR1 and CDR2: MNHEY and SVGAGI. J was trimmed by 5 bases and V by 7 bases; bases with no gene match: 5. The CDR3 DNA reads TGTGCCAGCACCGGACAGGGGAGAACTGAAGCTTTCTTT. Translating gives CASTGQGRTEAFF.

This clone was detected only once. The chain employs TRBV7-2 and TRBJ2-7, with D possibly matching TRBD1 (5 bases). V gave up 1 base and J gave up 0 bases, with 16 bases separating them. Germline V gene sequence: CDR1 SGHTA, CDR2 FQGNSA. The CDR3 is 17 residues long. CDR3 in amino acids: CASSLVGMGQDSYEQYF. CDR3 nucleotide sequence: TGTGCCAGCAGCTTAGTGGGAATGGGGCAGGACTCCTACGAGCAGTACTTC.

The chain has TRBV9 and TRBJ1-2; 9 bases are a match to TRBD1. Trimming took 0 bases from V and 11 from J; bases not matched to a gene: 8. Germline CDR1 is SGDLS and CDR2 is YYNGEE. CDR3 length: 14 residues. CDR3: CASSVVETGGRYTF. The CDR3 DNA sequence: TGTGCCAGCAGCGTAGTGGAGACAGGGGGGCGGTACACCTTC. Looking up the rest from reference TRBV9 and TRBJ1-2 gives the full variable domain: DSGVTQTPKHLITATGQRVTLRCSPRSGDLSVYWYQQSLDQGLQFLIQYYNGEERAKGNILERFSAQQFPDLHSELNLSSLELGDSALYFCASSVVETGGRYTFGSGTRLTVV.

The CDR3 spells CASSILWDRDKNIQYF. The DNA of the CDR3 is TGTGCCAGTAGTATCCTCTGGGACAGGGACAAAAACATTCAGTACTTC. The chain employs TRBV19 and TRBJ2-4; 9 bases map to TRBD1. V lost 3 bases and J lost 3; bases outside the gene matches: 6. CDR1 and CDR2 (germline): LNHDA, SQIVND (reference sequence). This CDR3 contains 16 residues.

The CDR3 region has the DNA TGTGCCAGCTCACCGAACAGCAACTATGGCTACACCTTC. Translated, it gives CASSPNSNYGYTF. V is TRBV18 and J is TRBJ1-2; D is unclear. Trimming pared 3 bases from V and 2 bases from J, leaving 7 bases between. This CDR3 is 13 amino acids long. Germline V gene data show CDR1 as KGHSH and CDR2 as LQKENI. Filled out from reference TRBV18 and TRBJ1-2, the complete variable domain reads NAGVMQNPRHLVRRRGQEARLRCSPMKGHSHVYWYRQLPEEGLKFMVYLQKENIIDESGMPKERFSAEFPKEGPSILRIQQVVRGDSAAYFCASSPNSNYGYTFGSGTRLTVV.

The chain employs TRBV7-3 and TRBJ2-5; D is possibly TRBD2 (5 bases). V dropped 0 bases and J dropped 7 bases, with 9 bases sitting between them. The CDR3 covers 13 residues. Looked up from germline, CDR1 is SGHTA and CDR2 is FQGTGA. The CDR3 DNA reads as TGTGCCAGCAGCTTAACTAGAGAGGGGACCCAGTACTTC. It yields the protein CASSLTREGTQYF.

In this sample, this clone turned up a few times. The chain combines TRBV18 with TRBJ1-2; 10 nucleotides agree with TRBD1. The CDR3 sequence is 16 residues long. The V gene's germline CDR1 is KGHSH and CDR2 LQKENI. V trimming: 3 bases; J trimming: 4 bases; junction bases outside the gene matches: 8. The CDR3 loop reads CASSPGDRGVRYGYTF. The CDR3 bases are TGTGCCAGCTCACCGGGGGACAGGGGCGTTCGCTATGGCTACACCTTC.

The chain couples TRBV4-2 to TRBJ2-3, with D perhaps matching TRBD1 or TRBD2 (5 bases each). The germline V and J ends were trimmed by 0 bases and 3 bases, with 10 bases remaining between them. CDR1 and CDR2 (germline): LGHNA, YNFKEQ. The CDR3 extends over 15 amino acids. CDR3 nucleotide sequence: TGTGCCAGCAGCCAAGAGGGGACCGGAACAGATACGCAGTATTTT. Its protein product is CASSQEGTGTDTQYF.

The chain links TRBV30 to TRBJ2-1, with a tentative D call TRBD2 (6 bases). V was cut by 0 bases and J by 1 base, with 7 bases left in between. The CDR3 has 14 amino acids. CDR1 and CDR2 from the germline V gene are GTSNPN and SVGIG (reference sequence). In DNA form, the CDR3 reads TGTGCCTGGAGTGTTGGGGGGTCCTACAATGAGCAGTTCTTC. Amino acid sequence: CAWSVGGSYNEQFF.

The DNA for the CDR3 is TGTGCCAGCAGCTTAGTAGGGAATAATTCACCCCTCCACTTT. This codes for CASSLVGNNSPLHF. V is TRBV7-6 and J is TRBJ1-6; unclear D gene. This CDR3 has 14 residues. With 1 base removed from V and 5 bases from J, the gap between germline ends came to 6 bases. The germline V gene encodes CDR1 SGHVS and CDR2 FNYEAQ.

The rearrangement joins TRBV7-8 to TRBJ2-1; 7 bases line up with TRBD1. Trimming cost V 4 bases and J 7 bases; bases outside gene matches: 10. The CDR3 has 15 amino acids. From germline, CDR1 is SGHVS and CDR2 FQNEAQ. As DNA, the CDR3 is TGTGCCAGCAGCTCCGACAGGGCCCGAGGTAATGAGCAGTTCTTC. It specifies CASSSDRARGNEQFF.

J is TRBJ2-1 and V is TRBV5-4, with D perhaps TRBD2 (6 bases). This CDR3 region has 15 residues. V was cut by 4 bases and J by 6 bases, with 17 bases left in between. CDR1 and CDR2 (germline): SGHNT, YYREEE (reference sequence). CDR3 protein: CASSPEVAGFNEQFF. Written as DNA, the CDR3 is TGTGCCAGCAGCCCGGAGGTGGCGGGATTCAATGAGCAGTTCTTC. The full variable domain, with the rest looked up from reference TRBV5-4 and TRBJ2-1, is ETGVTQSPTHLIKTRGQQVTLRCSSQSGHNTVSWYQQALGQGPQFIFQYYREEENGRGNFPPRFSGLQFPNYSSELNVNALELDDSALYLCASSPEVAGFNEQFFGPGTRLTVL.

V usage is TRBV29-1 and J usage is TRBJ1-4, with 9 bases that match TRBD1. Germline loops: CDR1 SQVTM, CDR2 ANQGSEA. The CDR3 totals 13 residues. Unmatched junction bases numbered 8, after V lost 7 bases and J lost 8 bases. The CDR3 nucleotides read TGCAGCGGACGACAGGGGGTTAGGGAAAAACTGTTTTTT. Its protein is CSGRQGVREKLFF.

This chain uses TRBV10-3 with TRBJ1-1; D call uncertain. The CDR3 runs to 16 residues. Germline V gives CDR1 ENHRY, CDR2 SYGVKD. The V end lost 6 bases, the J end lost 0 bases, and 17 bases lay between the germline ends. CDR3 DNA: TGTGCCATCAGAGGTGGGCTCGCGGGCATGAACACTGAAGCTTTCTTT. It is translated as CAIRGGLAGMNTEAFF.

The CDR3 DNA reads TGTGCCAGCAGTCCCGTCCCGGGGTTCGGGGAGCTGTTTTTT. Translation gives CASSPVPGFGELFF. This chain joins TRBV2 and TRBJ2-2; D might be TRBD2 (5 bases). This CDR3 spans 14 amino acids. V gave up 5 bases and J gave up 7 bases, with 14 bases separating them. Germline assignment: CDR1 SNHLY and CDR2 FYNNEI.